This T cell receptor beta chain was found in a study of technical replicates of blood from a few donors (TCRdb year 2017). Libraries were made using the immunoSEQ multiplex PCR assay. The table comes from immuneACCESS by way of TCRdb, which keeps in-frame sequences with V and J called. Part of the clones is missing from these tables; in studies checked, under half for an unresolved V gene and the rest for unknown reasons. In this sample the table shows about 61,000 clones, 97% of which occur a single time. The top ten constitute 0.15% to 0.25% of the sample. The CDR3 runs 15 residues from the cysteine to the phenylalanine. Solely the CDR3 DNA is kept, with 45 bases framed from the first base. Taken from the germline V gene (reference sequence), the CDR1 and CDR2 loops are SGHNT and YYREEE. V was cut back by 4 bases and J by 2 bases, leaving a gap of 13 bases between them. With respect to this clone: Its antigen specificity is not known. Base-call qualities are not available, and no considerably larger clone is one nucleotide away.

The sequence is built from TRBV5-4 and TRBJ2-1; 5 matching bases give a weak D call of TRBD2. The receptor was derived from a human donor in good health. Sequencing was performed on T cells isolated from PBMCs. In nucleotides, the sequence is TGTGCCAGCAGCATCCCGGACGGGGCCTACAATGAGCAGTTCTTC. This translates into CASSIPDGAYNEQFF.